Listed below are T cell receptor beta chains from one sample, sequenced in a study of post-analysis software for immune sequencing data. Via MiXCR, TCRdb re-called the PCR reads, giving one row per CDR3 protein. The sample has roughly 600,000 distinct CDR3 sequences, 44% seen once. The sample consisted of blood. The receptors were sampled from a girl between 10 and 17 years old with multiple sclerosis. Each CDR3 is given with its conserved first and last residue. The D gene is left open where the match is weak. The size entry is marked missing in some rows and otherwise reads once, few, many or a size class.

J gene: TRBJ2-1; D gene: -; clone size: few; V gene: TRBV15; CDR3 protein: CATSRDRVDEQFF; CDR3 DNA: TGTGCCACCAGCAGAGATCGGGTGGATGAGCAGTTCTTC
J gene: TRBJ2-1; D gene: TRBD1; clone size: -; V gene: TRBV5-1; CDR3 protein: CANSLRQGYYNEQFF; CDR3 DNA: TGCGCCAACAGCTTGCGACAGGGCTACTACAATGAGCAGTTCTTC
J gene: TRBJ2-7; D gene: -; clone size: few; V gene: TRBV12-3/TRBV12-4; CDR3 protein: CASSPRVGALSYEQYF; CDR3 DNA: TGTGCCAGCAGTCCACGGGTGGGGGCCCTCTCCTACGAGCAGTACTTC
J gene: TRBJ2-7; D gene: -; clone size: -; V gene: TRBV7-9; CDR3 protein: CASSLRGTALVFGEQYF; CDR3 DNA: TGTGCCAGCAGCTTACGCGGGACCGCCCTAGTTTTTGGGGAGCAGTACTTC
J gene: TRBJ1-5; D gene: -; clone size: -; V gene: TRBV20-1; CDR3 protein: CSARSRINSNQPQHF; CDR3 DNA: TGCAGTGCTAGATCGAGGATTAATAGCAATCAGCCCCAGCATTTT
J gene: TRBJ2-5; D gene: TRBD1; clone size: -; V gene: TRBV6-1; CDR3 protein: CASSPSPGQGTQYF; CDR3 DNA: TGTGCCAGCAGTCCGAGTCCGGGACAGGGGACCCAGTACTTC
J gene: TRBJ1-2; D gene: -; clone size: -; V gene: TRBV7-6; CDR3 protein: CASSPSAGGAYGYTF; CDR3 DNA: TGTGCCAGCAGCCCCTCAGCTGGCGGAGCCTATGGCTACACCTTC
J gene: TRBJ1-2; D gene: -; clone size: -; V gene: TRBV20-1; CDR3 protein: CSAPGAPYGYTF; CDR3 DNA: TGCAGTGCTCCAGGGGCCCCCTATGGCTACACCTTC
J gene: TRBJ2-7; D gene: -; clone size: -; V gene: TRBV12-3/TRBV12-4; CDR3 protein: CASSLRAPYEQYF; CDR3 DNA: TGTGCCAGCAGTTTAAGGGCCCCCTACGAGCAGTACTTC
J gene: TRBJ1-6; D gene: -; clone size: -; V gene: TRBV12-3/TRBV12-4; CDR3 protein: CASSWGLTALADNSPLHF; CDR3 DNA: TGTGCCAGCAGTTGGGGGTTGACAGCTTTGGCAGACAATTCACCCCTCCACTTT
J gene: TRBJ2-1; D gene: TRBD2; clone size: -; V gene: TRBV5-1; CDR3 protein: CASSDGGADEQFF; CDR3 DNA: TGCGCCAGCAGCGACGGGGGGGCCGATGAGCAGTTCTTC
J gene: TRBJ1-1; D gene: -; clone size: -; V gene: TRBV12-3/TRBV12-4; CDR3 protein: CATDRLNTEAFF; CDR3 DNA: TGTGCCACCGACCGACTGAACACTGAAGCTTTCTTT
J gene: TRBJ2-3; D gene: TRBD2; clone size: -; V gene: TRBV20-1; CDR3 protein: CSARATGGGSTDMQYF; CDR3 DNA: TGCAGTGCTAGGGCTACCGGGGGGGGCAGCACAGATATGCAGTATTTT
J gene: TRBJ2-1; D gene: TRBD2; clone size: -; V gene: TRBV29-1; CDR3 protein: CSVEGQSGSNEQFF; CDR3 DNA: TGCAGCGTTGAGGGTCAAAGCGGGAGTAATGAGCAGTTCTTC
J gene: TRBJ2-7; D gene: TRBD2; clone size: few; V gene: TRBV4-1; CDR3 protein: CASSQEFGLAGGVYEQYF; CDR3 DNA: TGCGCCAGCAGCCAAGAATTTGGACTAGCGGGAGGCGTCTACGAGCAGTACTTC
J gene: TRBJ2-1; D gene: -; clone size: few; V gene: TRBV6-4; CDR3 protein: CASSDSRGGANEQFF; CDR3 DNA: TGTGCCAGCAGTGACTCGAGGGGGGGGGCCAATGAGCAGTTCTTC
J gene: TRBJ1-2; D gene: TRBD1; clone size: -; V gene: TRBV6-1; CDR3 protein: CAVDTGDSSYGYTF; CDR3 DNA: TGTGCCGTCGATACCGGGGACAGCTCCTATGGCTACACCTTC
J gene: TRBJ1-2; D gene: -; clone size: few; V gene: TRBV29-1; CDR3 protein: CSVESGPYAGYTF; CDR3 DNA: TGCAGCGTTGAGTCCGGTCCTTATGCGGGCTACACCTTC
J gene: TRBJ2-7; D gene: -; clone size: -; V gene: TRBV2; CDR3 protein: CASSETRGGSYEQYF; CDR3 DNA: TGTGCCAGCAGTGAAACCAGGGGGGGCTCCTACGAGCAGTACTTC
J gene: TRBJ2-1; D gene: TRBD2; clone size: once; V gene: TRBV24-1; CDR3 protein: CATSDSAGAFLGGEQFF; CDR3 DNA: TGTGCCACCAGTGATTCTGCGGGAGCCTTCTTAGGAGGTGAGCAGTTCTTC
J gene: TRBJ2-1; D gene: TRBD2; clone size: -; V gene: TRBV6-5; CDR3 protein: CASSSSGIVVNEQFF; CDR3 DNA: TGTGCCAGCAGTTCAAGCGGGATCGTGGTCAATGAGCAGTTCTTC
J gene: TRBJ1-5; D gene: -; clone size: -; V gene: TRBV4-1; CDR3 protein: CASSPRGVEGEQPQHF; CDR3 DNA: TGCGCCAGCAGCCCCCGTGGGGTCGAGGGCGAACAGCCCCAGCATTTT
J gene: TRBJ2-5; D gene: -; clone size: -; V gene: TRBV4-2; CDR3 protein: CASSQDLGVETQYF; CDR3 DNA: TGTGCCAGCAGCCAAGACCTAGGGGTCGAGACCCAGTACTTC
J gene: TRBJ2-7; D gene: -; clone size: -; V gene: TRBV7-2; CDR3 protein: CASSRLVSSYEQYF; CDR3 DNA: TGTGCCAGCAGCCGACTAGTTAGCTCCTACGAGCAGTACTTC
J gene: TRBJ2-1; D gene: TRBD2; clone size: -; V gene: TRBV19; CDR3 protein: CASSIHPAGKVNEQFF; CDR3 DNA: TGTGCCAGTAGTATTCATCCAGCGGGGAAAGTAAATGAGCAGTTCTTC
J gene: TRBJ2-7; D gene: TRBD2; clone size: -; V gene: TRBV19; CDR3 protein: CASSTAGTSGAYEQYF; CDR3 DNA: TGTGCCAGTAGTACCGCCGGGACTAGCGGCGCCTACGAGCAGTACTTC
J gene: TRBJ2-7; D gene: TRBD1; clone size: few; V gene: TRBV9; CDR3 protein: CASSAPDRGESYEQYF; CDR3 DNA: TGTGCCAGCAGCGCTCCGGACAGGGGAGAGTCCTACGAGCAGTACTTC
J gene: TRBJ2-4; D gene: -; clone size: -; V gene: TRBV20-1; CDR3 protein: CSASSSKNIQYF; CDR3 DNA: TGCAGTGCTAGCAGTTCCAAAAACATTCAGTACTTC
J gene: TRBJ2-1; D gene: TRBD2; clone size: -; V gene: TRBV12-3/TRBV12-4; CDR3 protein: CASSLTGGSNEQFF; CDR3 DNA: TGTGCCAGCAGTTTGACGGGAGGGTCAAATGAGCAGTTCTTC
J gene: TRBJ2-4; D gene: -; clone size: -; V gene: TRBV5-3; CDR3 protein: CASSLRGDSAANIQYF; CDR3 DNA: TGTGCCAGCAGCTTGAGGGGGGACAGCGCAGCAAACATTCAGTACTTC